Below, 2 T cell receptor beta chains from the same sample are listed, as sequenced in a study of blood T cell repertoires in COVID-19. Measured with immunoSEQ multiplex PCR; TCRdb has only the in-frame clones, and not every one. Seen here are approximately 390,000 clones, almost 90% observed once, and the top ten hold 6.5% to 7%. The sequencing input was peripheral blood. The receptors come from a man aged 18 to 29 with active or convalescent COVID-19.

This clone was seen once. Other nucleotide sequences from this sample produce the same CDR3. CDR3 coding DNA: TGTGCCAGCAGCGGGGGGAGGGCAGATACGCAGTATTTT. Translated, it gives CASSGGRADTQYF. The V and J genes are TRBV9 and TRBJ2-3; 7 nucleotides align to TRBD2. CDR3 size: 13 residues. V was pared by 3 bases and J by 4 bases, with 2 bases of the junction left unmatched. CDR1 is SGDLS, CDR2 YYNGEE, per germline.

For the CDR3, the DNA is TGTGCCAGCAGTGGCTCTAGCGGGGGGAGGGGCACAGATACGCAGTATTTT. Its protein product is CASSGSSGGRGTDTQYF. This chain uses TRBV6-1 with TRBJ2-3, with 11 bases that match TRBD2. With 4 bases clipped from V and 1 base from J, the junction kept 7 bases outside the gene matches. CDR3 length: 17 amino acids. The V gene's germline CDR1 is MNHNS and CDR2 SASEGT.